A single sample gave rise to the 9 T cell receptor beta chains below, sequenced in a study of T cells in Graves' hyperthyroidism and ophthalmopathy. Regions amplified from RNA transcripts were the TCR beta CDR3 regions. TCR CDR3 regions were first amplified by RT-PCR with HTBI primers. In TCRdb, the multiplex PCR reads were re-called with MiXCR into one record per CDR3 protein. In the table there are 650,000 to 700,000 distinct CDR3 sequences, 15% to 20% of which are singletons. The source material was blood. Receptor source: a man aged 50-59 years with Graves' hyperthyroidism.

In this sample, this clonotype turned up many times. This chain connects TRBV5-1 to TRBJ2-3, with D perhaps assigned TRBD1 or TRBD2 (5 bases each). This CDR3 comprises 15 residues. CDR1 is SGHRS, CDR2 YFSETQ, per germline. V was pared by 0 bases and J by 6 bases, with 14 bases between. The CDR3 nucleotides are TGCGCCAGCAGCTTGGTCGGGGCTGCTACCGATACGCAGTATTTT. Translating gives CASSLVGAATDTQYF.

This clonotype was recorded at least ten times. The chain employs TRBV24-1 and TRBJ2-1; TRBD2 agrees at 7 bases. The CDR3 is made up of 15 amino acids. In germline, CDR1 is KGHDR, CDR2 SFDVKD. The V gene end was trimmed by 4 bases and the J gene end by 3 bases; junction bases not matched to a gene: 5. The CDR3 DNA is TGTGCCACCAGTGACGCTAGCGGATACTACAATGAGCAGTTCTTC. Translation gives CATSDASGYYNEQFF.

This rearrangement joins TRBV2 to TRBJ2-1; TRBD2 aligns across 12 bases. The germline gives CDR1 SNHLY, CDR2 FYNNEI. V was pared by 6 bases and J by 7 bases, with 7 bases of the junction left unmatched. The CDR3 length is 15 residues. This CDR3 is CASRTSGSNVNEQFF. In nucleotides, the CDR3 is TGTGCCAGCAGGACTAGCGGGAGTAATGTGAATGAGCAGTTCTTC.

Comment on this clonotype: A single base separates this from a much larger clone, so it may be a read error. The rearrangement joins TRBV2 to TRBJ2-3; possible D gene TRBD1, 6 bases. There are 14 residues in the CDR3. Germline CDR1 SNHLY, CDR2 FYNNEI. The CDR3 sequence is CVSKWGTTTDTQYF. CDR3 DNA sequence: TGTGTCAGCAAGTGGGGGACAACCACAGATACGCAGTATTTT.

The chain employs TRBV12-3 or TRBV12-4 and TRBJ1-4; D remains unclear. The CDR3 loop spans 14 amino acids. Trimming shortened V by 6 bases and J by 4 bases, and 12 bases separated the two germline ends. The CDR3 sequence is CASSQAGINEKLFF. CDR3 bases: TGTGCCAGCAGCCAAGCTGGGATTAATGAAAAACTGTTTTTT.

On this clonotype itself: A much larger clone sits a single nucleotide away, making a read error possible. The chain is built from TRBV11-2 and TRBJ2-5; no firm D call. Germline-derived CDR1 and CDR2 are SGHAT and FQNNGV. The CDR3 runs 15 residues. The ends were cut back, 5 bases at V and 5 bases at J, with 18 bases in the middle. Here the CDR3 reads CASSRDPSDGETQYF. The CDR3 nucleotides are TGTGCCAGCAGCCGAGATCCCAGCGACGGGGAGACCCAGTACTTC.

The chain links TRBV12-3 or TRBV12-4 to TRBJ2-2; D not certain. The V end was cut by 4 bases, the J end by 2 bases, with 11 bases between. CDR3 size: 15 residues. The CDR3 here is CASSSWWQNTGELFF. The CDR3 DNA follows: TGTGCCAGCAGTTCGTGGTGGCAAAACACCGGGGAGCTGTTTTTT.

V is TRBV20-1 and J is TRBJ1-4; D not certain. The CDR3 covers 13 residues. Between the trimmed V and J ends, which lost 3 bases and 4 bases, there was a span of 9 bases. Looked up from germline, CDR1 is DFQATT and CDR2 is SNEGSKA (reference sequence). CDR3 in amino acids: CSARMGYNEKLFF. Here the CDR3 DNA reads TGCAGTGCTAGGATGGGGTATAATGAAAAACTGTTTTTT.

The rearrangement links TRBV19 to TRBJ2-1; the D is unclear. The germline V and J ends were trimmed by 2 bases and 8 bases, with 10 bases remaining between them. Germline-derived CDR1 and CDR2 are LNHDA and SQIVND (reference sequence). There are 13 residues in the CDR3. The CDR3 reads CASSIRLVHEQFF. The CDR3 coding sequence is TGTGCCAGTAGTATACGACTCGTCCATGAGCAGTTCTTC. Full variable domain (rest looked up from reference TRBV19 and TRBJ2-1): DGGITQSPKYLFRKEGQNVTLSCEQNLNHDAMYWYRQDPGQGLRLIYYSQIVNDFQKGDIAEGYSVSREKKESFPLTVTSAQKNPTAFYLCASSIRLVHEQFFGPGTRLTVL.